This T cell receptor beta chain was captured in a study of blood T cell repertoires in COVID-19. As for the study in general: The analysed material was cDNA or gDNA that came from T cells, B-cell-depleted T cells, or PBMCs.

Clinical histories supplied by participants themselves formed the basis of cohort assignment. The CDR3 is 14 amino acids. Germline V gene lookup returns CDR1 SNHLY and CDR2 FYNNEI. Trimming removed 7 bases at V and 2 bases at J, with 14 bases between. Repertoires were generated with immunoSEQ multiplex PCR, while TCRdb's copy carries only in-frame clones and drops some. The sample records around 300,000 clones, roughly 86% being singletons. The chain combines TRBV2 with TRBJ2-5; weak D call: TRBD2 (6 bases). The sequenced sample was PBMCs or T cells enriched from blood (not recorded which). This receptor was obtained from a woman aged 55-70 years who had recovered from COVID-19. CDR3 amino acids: CASKTGTLQETQYF. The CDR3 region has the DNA TGTGCCAGCAAAACTGGGACTCTGCAAGAGACCCAGTACTTC.